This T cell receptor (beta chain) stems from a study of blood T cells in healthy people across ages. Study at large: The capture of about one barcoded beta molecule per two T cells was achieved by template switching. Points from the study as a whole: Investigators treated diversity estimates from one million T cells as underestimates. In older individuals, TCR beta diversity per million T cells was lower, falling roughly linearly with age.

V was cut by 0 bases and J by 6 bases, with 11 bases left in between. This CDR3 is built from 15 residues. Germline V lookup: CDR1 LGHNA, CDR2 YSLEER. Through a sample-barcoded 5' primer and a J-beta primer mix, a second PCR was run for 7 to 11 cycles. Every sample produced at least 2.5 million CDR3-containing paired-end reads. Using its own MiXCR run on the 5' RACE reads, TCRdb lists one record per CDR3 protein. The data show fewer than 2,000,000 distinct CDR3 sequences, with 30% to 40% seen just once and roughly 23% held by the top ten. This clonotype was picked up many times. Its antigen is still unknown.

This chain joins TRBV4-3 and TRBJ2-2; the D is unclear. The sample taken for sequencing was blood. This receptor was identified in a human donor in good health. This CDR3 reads CASSQDMSIAGELFF. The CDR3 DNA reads TGCGCCAGCAGCCAAGATATGAGTATCGCCGGGGAGCTGTTTTTT.